These 26 T cell receptor beta chains were sequenced from one sample in a study of tumor T cells in aggressive B-cell lymphoma (TCRdb year 2017). The library was built by means of the immunoSEQ multiplex PCR assay. The clones in this table, taken by TCRdb from immuneACCESS, are in-frame only. Not every clone is retained; where verified, under half of the shortfall comes from an unresolved V gene, and the cause of the rest is unknown. In all, the sample holds thousands of clones, and approximately 85% of those were seen once. The top ten constitute 2.7% of the sample. Sequenced sample: tumor tissue. Receptors originate from an adult with diffuse large B cell lymphoma.

The chain recombines TRBV30 with TRBJ1-5; D perhaps matches TRBD1 (6 bases). The CDR3 consists of 14 residues. With 2 bases removed from V and 3 bases from J, the gap between germline ends came to 11 bases. The germline gives CDR1 GTSNPN, CDR2 SVGIG (reference sequence). This CDR3 reads CAWSHTGNNQPQHF. The CDR3 DNA sequence: TGTGCCTGGAGTCATACAGGGAACAATCAGCCCCAGCATTTT.

This clone was detected a few times. This chain links TRBV28 with TRBJ1-5; no clear D. V lost 4 bases and J lost 6, with 16 bases in between. The CDR3 extends over 15 amino acids. Germline CDR1 and CDR2: MDHEN and SYDVKM. The CDR3 bases are TGTGCCAGCAGTTCAGCAAAGGCGGGAGCTCAGCCCCAGCATTTT. Its protein product is CASSSAKAGAQPQHF.

This chain joins TRBV7-9 and TRBJ1-5; D is unclear. CDR3 length equals 13 residues. Trimming took 0 bases from V and 4 from J, leaving 4 bases between them. From germline, CDR1 is SEHNR and CDR2 FQNEAQ (reference sequence). CDR3 DNA sequence: TGTGCCAGCAGCTTAGCACAGAATCAGCCCCAGCATTTT. This sequence encodes CASSLAQNQPQHF.

This clone was seen only a few times. The chain recombines TRBV29-1 with TRBJ2-7; 8 bases line up with TRBD1. This CDR3 has 11 residues. J gave up 6 bases and V 6 bases, and 4 bases lay outside the gene matches. From germline, CDR1 is SQVTM and CDR2 ANQGSEA. The CDR3 spells CSVQTGVEQYV. The CDR3, as DNA: TGCAGCGTGCAGACAGGGGTCGAGCAGTACGTC.

The chain uses TRBV2 and TRBJ2-1, with TRBD1 matching over 7 bases. The trim removed 6 bases at V and 5 bases at J, leaving 13 bases unmatched. The CDR3 consists of 16 residues. Looked up from germline, CDR1 is SNHLY and CDR2 is FYNNEI. CDR3 protein: CASSPWGTAQNNEQFF. The CDR3 region has the DNA TGTGCCAGCAGCCCCTGGGGGACAGCTCAGAACAATGAGCAGTTCTTC.

The chain is built from TRBV11-1 and TRBJ2-1; 8 nucleotides match TRBD2. The V gene end was trimmed by 5 bases and the J gene end by 9 bases; junction bases not matched to a gene: 9. Germline V gene lookup returns CDR1 SGHAT and CDR2 FQDESV (reference sequence). The CDR3 consists of 14 residues. The CDR3 DNA is TGTGCCAGCAGCCATCGAGACGGGAGGGGTGAGCAGTTCTTC. Translating it yields CASSHRDGRGEQFF.

This clone was seen only a few times. The chain combines TRBV9 with TRBJ2-5, with TRBD2 identical over 13 bases. J lost 3 bases, V lost 3 bases, and 5 bases had no gene match. The CDR3 contains 16 residues. Per the germline V gene, CDR1 is SGDLS and CDR2 is YYNGEE. The CDR3, as DNA: TGTGCCAGCAGCGCATCTACTAGCGGGAGGGAAGAGACCCAGTACTTC. Protein sequence: CASSASTSGREETQYF.

V is TRBV9 and J is TRBJ1-1, with D possibly matching TRBD1 (6 bases). Trimming removed 0 bases at V and 4 bases at J, with 16 bases between. The CDR3 totals 16 residues. Per germline, CDR1 SGDLS and CDR2 YYNGEE. Written as DNA, the CDR3 is TGTGCCAGCAGCGTAGGAGAGAATTGGGGGCTCACTGAAGCTTTCTTT. Translating gives CASSVGENWGLTEAFF. Full variable domain (outside the CDR3, taken from reference TRBV9 and TRBJ1-1): DSGVTQTPKHLITATGQRVTLRCSPRSGDLSVYWYQQSLDQGLQFLIQYYNGEERAKGNILERFSAQQFPDLHSELNLSSLELGDSALYFCASSVGENWGLTEAFFGQGTRLTVV.

The V gene is TRBV11-3, the J gene TRBJ2-2; 10 positions agree with TRBD1. The J segment lost 5 bases and the V segment lost 5 bases, leaving 5 bases of the junction unmatched. This CDR3 contains 15 residues. Per the germline V gene, CDR1 is SGHNT and CDR2 is YENEEA. CDR3: CASSPDRGSTGELFF. CDR3 nucleotide sequence: TGTGCCAGCAGCCCGGACAGGGGGAGTACCGGGGAGCTGTTTTTT.

This chain links TRBV28 with TRBJ2-3; 10 bases fit TRBD1. The CDR3 is 16 amino acids. V lost 6 bases to trimming and J lost 5 bases; unmatched junction nucleotides: 11. Germline assignment: CDR1 MDHEN and CDR2 SYDVKM. The CDR3 region has the DNA TGTGCCAGCAGCTCCTACTTGGGACAGGGGATAGATACGCAGTATTTT. It encodes CASSSYLGQGIDTQYF.

Details on this clone: Different DNA sequences within this sample yield the same CDR3. This chain joins TRBV27 and TRBJ2-1; perhaps TRBD1 as D (6 bases). Germline CDR1 MNHEY, CDR2 SMNVEV (reference sequence). The germline V and J ends were trimmed by 3 bases and 10 bases, with 10 bases remaining between them. The CDR3 runs 12 residues. CDR3 in DNA: TGTGCCAGCAGTTTGGGGGCTGGCGAGCAGTTCTTC. The encoded protein is CASSLGAGEQFF.

The chain combines TRBV6-5 with TRBJ2-1; maybe TRBD1 (5 bases). Between the trimmed V and J ends, which lost 0 bases and 2 bases, there was a span of 11 bases. In germline, CDR1 is MNHEY, CDR2 SVGAGI. The CDR3 consists of 16 residues. CDR3 residues: CASSYSSQGTYNEQFF. CDR3 in DNA: TGTGCCAGCAGTTACTCGTCGCAGGGAACCTACAATGAGCAGTTCTTC.

This chain joins TRBV29-1 and TRBJ1-2, with D possibly TRBD1 on 5 matching bases. The CDR3 is made up of 14 amino acids. Trimming cost V 1 base and J 2 bases, with 11 bases left between them. Germline V gene data show CDR1 as SQVTM and CDR2 as ANQGSEA. CDR3 region: CSVEGATANYGYTF. The CDR3 DNA reads as TGCAGCGTTGAAGGGGCGACAGCGAACTATGGCTACACCTTC. Variable domain in full (rest from reference TRBV29-1 and TRBJ1-2): SAVISQKPSRDICQRGTSLTIQCQVDSQVTMMFWYRQQPGQSLTLIATANQGSEATYESGFVIDKFPISRPNLTFSTLTVSNMSPEDSSIYLCSVEGATANYGYTFGSGTRLTVV.

V usage is TRBV27 and J usage is TRBJ1-2, with D perhaps TRBD1 (6 bases). The germline V gene has CDR1 MNHEY and CDR2 SMNVEV (reference sequence). V lost 8 bases, J lost 5 bases, and 15 bases lay in between. The CDR3 spans 13 residues. The CDR3 loop reads CASRGGQDYGYTF. DNA for the CDR3: TGTGCCAGCCGAGGGGGACAAGATTATGGCTACACCTTC.

The V and J genes are TRBV27 and TRBJ1-6; weak D call: TRBD1 (5 bases). Trimming took 6 bases from V and 10 from J, leaving 28 bases between them. CDR1 and CDR2 from the germline V gene are MNHEY and SMNVEV (reference sequence). The CDR3 spans 18 residues. In DNA, the CDR3 is TGTGCCAGCAGCCCCCGCGGGGACGTCTTTGAATTTGAATCACCCCTCCACTTT. Amino acid sequence: CASSPRGDVFEFESPLHF.

V gene TRBV28 combines with J gene TRBJ2-1; TRBD2 matches 15 bases. The CDR3 is made up of 17 amino acids. Per the germline V gene, CDR1 is MDHEN and CDR2 is SYDVKM. The V segment lost 10 bases and the J segment 9 bases; nucleotides outside the gene matches: 16. CDR3 DNA sequence: TGTGCCACCCCCACCAGGACTAGCGGGGGGGGGCGCGGTGAGCAGTTCTTC. It translates to CATPTRTSGGGRGEQFF.

The gene calls are TRBV2 and TRBJ1-5; 9 nucleotides agree with TRBD1. Germline V gene data show CDR1 as SNHLY and CDR2 as FYNNEI. CDR3 length equals 17 residues. V shed 2 bases and J 3 bases; nucleotides not matched to a gene: 8. In DNA form, the CDR3 reads TGTGCCAGCAGTGAAAGGGACAGGGTTCTCTTCAATCAGCCCCAGCATTTT. Its translation is CASSERDRVLFNQPQHF.

The chain links TRBV5-6 to TRBJ1-1; D uncertain. The CDR3 length is 16 residues. V lost 4 bases to trimming and J lost 0 bases, with 16 bases between them. Germline-derived CDR1 and CDR2 are SGHDT and YYEEEE. CDR3 protein: CASSKSTYELNTEAFF. DNA for the CDR3: TGTGCCAGCAGCAAGTCTACTTATGAATTGAACACTGAAGCTTTCTTT.

The chain employs TRBV4-3 and TRBJ2-1, with 7 bases fitting TRBD2. The germline V gene encodes CDR1 LGHNA and CDR2 YSLEER. V shed 0 bases, J shed 4 bases, and the junction held 6 bases outside the gene matches. The CDR3 runs to 16 residues. The CDR3 reads CASSQDGTTFYNEQFF. CDR3 in DNA: TGCGCCAGCAGCCAAGACGGGACTACCTTTTACAATGAGCAGTTCTTC.

The chain employs TRBV2 and TRBJ2-7; D might be TRBD1 (6 bases). CDR1 is SNHLY and CDR2 is FYNNEI in the germline V gene. Trimming left V 0 bases short and J 7 bases short, with 19 bases between. The CDR3 totals 16 residues. CDR3 sequence (DNA): TGTGCCAGCAGTGAAGCGGGGGCGACGTCCCCACTGGAGCAGTACTTC. It encodes CASSEAGATSPLEQYF.

The CDR3 bases are TGTGCCAGCAGTTACGTAGCGGGGATGGCAGATACGCAGTATTTT. Translated, it gives CASSYVAGMADTQYF. V gene TRBV6-5 combines with J gene TRBJ2-3; 8 positions agree with TRBD2. V was clipped by 2 bases and J by 4 bases; unmatched bases: 5. This CDR3 comprises 15 residues. Germline assignment: CDR1 MNHEY and CDR2 SVGAGI.

A single count supports this clone. The chain carries TRBV7-6 and TRBJ2-2; D not certain. Germline V lookup: CDR1 SGHVS, CDR2 FNYEAQ. V lost 1 base to trimming and J lost 7 bases, with 7 bases between them. The CDR3 extends over 13 amino acids. Here the CDR3 DNA reads TGTGCCAGCAGCTTAGATCACGGCGGGGAGCTGTTTTTT. Its translation: CASSLDHGGELFF.

The chain joins TRBV9 to TRBJ2-1, with a weak D call TRBD1 (6 bases). Germline V gene sequence: CDR1 SGDLS, CDR2 YYNGEE. Trimming took 0 bases from V and 3 from J, leaving 7 bases between them. CDR3 size: 14 residues. This chain's CDR3 is CASSVVDSYNEQFF. CDR3 sequence (DNA): TGTGCCAGCAGCGTAGTGGACAGCTACAATGAGCAGTTCTTC.

The chain links TRBV28 to TRBJ1-2; TRBD1 matches 8 bases. Germline trimming cut 2 bases from V and 5 bases from J; bases unmatched to any gene: 4. Germline V gene lookup returns CDR1 MDHEN and CDR2 SYDVKM. The CDR3 is 14 amino acids. The CDR3 loop is CASSLNRGGYGYTF. The CDR3 DNA is TGTGCCAGCAGTTTAAACAGGGGGGGGTATGGCTACACCTTC.

CDR3 region: CASQPGQGSYEQYF. DNA for the CDR3: TGCGCCAGTCAACCGGGACAGGGGTCCTACGAGCAGTACTTC. The chain uses TRBV4-1 and TRBJ2-7, with 10 nucleotides matching TRBD1. The trim removed 9 bases at V and 1 base at J, leaving 6 bases unmatched. Germline V gene lookup returns CDR1 MGHRA and CDR2 YSYEKL. CDR3 length equals 14 residues.

V and J are TRBV6-5 and TRBJ2-3, with D possibly TRBD2 on 5 matching bases. V was clipped by 7 bases and J by 0 bases, with 8 bases between them. From germline, CDR1 is MNHEY and CDR2 SVGAGI. The CDR3 sequence is 13 residues long. The CDR3 is CASIGLSTDTQYF. CDR3 DNA sequence: TGTGCCAGCATTGGACTTAGCACAGATACGCAGTATTTT.